These T cell receptor beta chains were read from a single sample in a study of sequential checkpoint blockade in melanoma. Libraries were prepared by immunoSEQ multiplex PCR; TCRdb keeps only in-frame clonotypes and omits some of them. This table holds 600 or so clones, 24% found once. The source was tumor tissue (inferred from file names), collected from a patient given nivolumab and ipilimumab in sequence. The receptors stem from a human donor with melanoma. Both conserved end residues are part of each CDR3.

V gene	J gene	CDR3 protein
TRBV6-8	TRBJ1-1	CASSLPDGLNTEAFF
TRBV19	TRBJ1-2	CASSHDMAGYTF
TRBV19	TRBJ2-3	CASISGGAPDTQYF
TRBV6-8	TRBJ1-3	CASSYIGGTGNTIYF
TRBV19	TRBJ1-3	CASAYGAHSGNTIYF
TRBV4-1	TRBJ1-1	CASSVGGGRDTEAFF
TRBV4-1	TRBJ1-3	CASSQGTPGGNTIYF
TRBV10-2	TRBJ2-2	CASNQRGPAGAGELFF
TRBV11-3	TRBJ2-1	CASSSTGSYNEQFF
TRBV11-3	TRBJ1-1	CASSLYGGSNTEAFF
TRBV19	TRBJ2-7	CASSPIGVHEQYF
TRBV23-1	TRBJ1-6	CASSLGQGIDSPLHF
TRBV1	TRBJ1-2	CASSQDWGGSYGYTF
TRBV14	TRBJ2-3	CASSQAAGWAAQYF
TRBV19	TRBJ2-1	CAAVDRSYNEQFF
TRBV19	TRBJ2-3	CASSTGLASTDTQYF
TRBV1	TRBJ2-3	CASSHPGLLSDTQYF
TRBV11-3	TRBJ2-2	CASSLGLGSGELFF
TRBV18	TRBJ1-5	CASSAAPGRQPQHF
TRBV18	TRBJ1-1	CASSLRNLNTEAFF
TRBV29-1	TRBJ1-1	CSVEGKRGPGEAFF
TRBV14	TRBJ2-3	CASSHWTLKDTQYF
TRBV4-1	TRBJ1-5	CASSQTGDNQPQHF
TRBV6-7	TRBJ2-1	CASSDQGGHEQFF
TRBV6-8	TRBJ2-3	CASSYWGGAVSTDTQYF
TRBV6-8	TRBJ1-1	CASSLDRGGTEAFF
TRBV11-3	TRBJ2-7	CASSFGTGTYEQYF
TRBV7-6	TRBJ1-3	CASTPRGGISGNTIYF
TRBV5-1	TRBJ1-1	CASSLVSAVTNTEAFF
TRBV11-3	TRBJ2-5	CASSPLYGTGGETETQYF
TRBV6-8	TRBJ1-2	CAHGRGTNYGYTF
TRBV6-8	TRBJ1-2	CASSYQGTGVDGYTF
TRBV6-8	TRBJ1-5	CASSYSDRSHQPQHF
TRBV19	TRBJ1-2	CASSPDRGTAPLGYTF
TRBV18	TRBJ1-3	CASSPGGLTSGNTIYF
TRBV18	TRBJ1-2	CASSPLPAASVNYGYTF
TRBV19	TRBJ2-3	CASSSGPSIGDTQYF
TRBV28	TRBJ2-7	CASSLSGARDQDF
TRBV11-3	TRBJ2-5	CASSLGSLPSETQYF
TRBV11-3	TRBJ2-5	CASSLGQGAETQYF
TRBV6-8	TRBJ2-7	CATNPGGTRTHEQYF
TRBV29-1	TRBJ1-3	CSVEAGGATGNTIYF
TRBV9	TRBJ1-3	CASSEALVGNTIYF
TRBV11-3	TRBJ2-2	CASSWGTSTTGELFF
TRBV5-1	TRBJ1-1	CASSSQTGSTEAFF